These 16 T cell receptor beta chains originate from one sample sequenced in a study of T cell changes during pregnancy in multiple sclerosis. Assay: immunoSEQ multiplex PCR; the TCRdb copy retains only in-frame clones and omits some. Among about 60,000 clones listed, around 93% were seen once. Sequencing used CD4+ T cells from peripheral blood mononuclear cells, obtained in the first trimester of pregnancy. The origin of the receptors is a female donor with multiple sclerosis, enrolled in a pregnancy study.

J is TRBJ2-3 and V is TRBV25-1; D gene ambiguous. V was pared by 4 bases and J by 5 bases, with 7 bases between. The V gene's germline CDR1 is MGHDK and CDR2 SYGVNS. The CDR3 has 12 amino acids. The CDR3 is CASSGRGDTQYF. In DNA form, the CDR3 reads TGTGCCAGCAGTGGTCGAGGAGATACGCAGTATTTT. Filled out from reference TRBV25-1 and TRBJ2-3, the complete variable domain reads EADIYQTPRYLVIGTGKKITLECSQTMGHDKMYWYQQDPGMELHLIHYSYGVNSTEKGDLSSESTVSRIRTEHFPLTLESARPSHTSQYLCASSGRGDTQYFGPGTRLTVL.

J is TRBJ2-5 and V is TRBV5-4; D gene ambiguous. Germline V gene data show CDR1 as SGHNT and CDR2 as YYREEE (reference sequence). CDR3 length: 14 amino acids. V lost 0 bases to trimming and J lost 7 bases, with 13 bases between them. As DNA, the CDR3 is TGTGCCAGCAGCTTGGACCCGGCTAGGCCGACCCAGTACTTC. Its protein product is CASSLDPARPTQYF.

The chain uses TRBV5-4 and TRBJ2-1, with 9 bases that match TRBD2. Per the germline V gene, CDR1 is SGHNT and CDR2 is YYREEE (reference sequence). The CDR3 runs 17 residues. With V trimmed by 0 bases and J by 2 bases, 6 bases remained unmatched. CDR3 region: CASSLVRGGTTYNEQFF. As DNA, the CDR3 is TGTGCCAGCAGCTTGGTGCGGGGGGGCACTACCTACAATGAGCAGTTCTTC.

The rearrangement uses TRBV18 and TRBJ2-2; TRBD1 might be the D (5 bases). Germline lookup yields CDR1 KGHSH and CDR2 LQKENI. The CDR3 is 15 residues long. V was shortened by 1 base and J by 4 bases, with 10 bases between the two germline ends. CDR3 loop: CASSPLAGATGELFF. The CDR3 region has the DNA TGTGCCAGCTCACCACTAGCTGGGGCCACCGGGGAGCTGTTTTTT.

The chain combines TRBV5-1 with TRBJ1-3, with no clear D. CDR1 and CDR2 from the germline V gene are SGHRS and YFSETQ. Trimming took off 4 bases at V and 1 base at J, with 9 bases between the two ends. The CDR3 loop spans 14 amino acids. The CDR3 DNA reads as TGCGCCAGCAGCCTAACCATTTCTGGAAACACCATATATTTT. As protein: CASSLTISGNTIYF.

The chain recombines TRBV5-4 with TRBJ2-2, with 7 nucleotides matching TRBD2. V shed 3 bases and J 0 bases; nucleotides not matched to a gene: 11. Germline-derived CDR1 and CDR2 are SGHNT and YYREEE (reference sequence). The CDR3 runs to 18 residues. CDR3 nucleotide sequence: TGTGCCAGCAGCTCCCCCCTCTGGGCGGGGGCGAACACCGGGGAGCTGTTTTTT. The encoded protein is CASSSPLWAGANTGELFF. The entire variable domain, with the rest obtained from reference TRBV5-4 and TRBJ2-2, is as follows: ETGVTQSPTHLIKTRGQQVTLRCSSQSGHNTVSWYQQALGQGPQFIFQYYREEENGRGNFPPRFSGLQFPNYSSELNVNALELDDSALYLCASSSPLWAGANTGELFFGEGSRLTVL.

CDR3 sequence: CASSVQVTNTGELFF. The DNA of the CDR3 is TGTGCCAGTAGTGTACAGGTAACGAACACCGGGGAGCTGTTTTTT. This chain connects TRBV19 to TRBJ2-2; D is perhaps TRBD1 (5 bases). The V end lost 5 bases, the J end lost 0 bases, and 10 bases lay between the germline ends. The CDR3 has 15 amino acids. CDR1 is LNHDA, CDR2 SQIVND, per germline (reference sequence). Complete variable domain (other parts from reference TRBV19 and TRBJ2-2): DGGITQSPKYLFRKEGQNVTLSCEQNLNHDAMYWYRQDPGQGLRLIYYSQIVNDFQKGDIAEGYSVSREKKESFPLTVTSAQKNPTAFYLCASSVQVTNTGELFFGEGSRLTVL.

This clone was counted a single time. The CDR3, as DNA: TGTGCCAGCAGCCCACCGGGACAGGGCAGGGAGCAGTACTTC. It yields the protein CASSPPGQGREQYF. This chain uses TRBV11-1 with TRBJ2-7; TRBD1 matches 9 bases. The J segment lost 7 bases and the V segment lost 5 bases, leaving 9 bases of the junction unmatched. The CDR3 sequence is 14 residues long. Per the germline V gene, CDR1 is SGHAT and CDR2 is FQDESV (reference sequence).

The CDR3 is CASSYSRTYNTGELFF. DNA of the CDR3: TGTGCCAGCAGTTACTCACGGACTTATAACACCGGGGAGCTGTTTTTT. The chain combines TRBV6-5 with TRBJ2-2; D might be TRBD2 (5 bases). The CDR3 sequence is 16 residues long. Germline loops: CDR1 MNHEY, CDR2 SVGAGI. The V end was cut by 0 bases, the J end by 2 bases, with 10 bases between.

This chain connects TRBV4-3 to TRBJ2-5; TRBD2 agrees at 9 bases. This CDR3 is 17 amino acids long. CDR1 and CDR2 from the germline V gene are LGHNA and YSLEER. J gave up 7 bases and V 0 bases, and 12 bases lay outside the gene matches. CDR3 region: CASSQELGAGGRSTQYF. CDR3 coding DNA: TGCGCCAGCAGCCAAGAGCTCGGAGCGGGGGGAAGGTCGACCCAGTACTTC.

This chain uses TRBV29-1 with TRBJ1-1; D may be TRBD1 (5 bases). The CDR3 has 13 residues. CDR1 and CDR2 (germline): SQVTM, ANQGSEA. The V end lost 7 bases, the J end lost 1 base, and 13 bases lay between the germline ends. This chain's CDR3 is CSGAFRANTEAFF. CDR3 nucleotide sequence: TGCAGCGGTGCTTTCAGGGCGAACACTGAAGCTTTCTTT.

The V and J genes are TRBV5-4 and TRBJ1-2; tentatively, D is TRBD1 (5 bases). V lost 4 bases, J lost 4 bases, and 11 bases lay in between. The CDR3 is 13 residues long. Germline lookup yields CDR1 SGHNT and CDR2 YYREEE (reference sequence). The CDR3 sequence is CASSLGVSYGYTF. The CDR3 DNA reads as TGTGCCAGCAGCCTAGGGGTATCCTATGGCTACACCTTC.

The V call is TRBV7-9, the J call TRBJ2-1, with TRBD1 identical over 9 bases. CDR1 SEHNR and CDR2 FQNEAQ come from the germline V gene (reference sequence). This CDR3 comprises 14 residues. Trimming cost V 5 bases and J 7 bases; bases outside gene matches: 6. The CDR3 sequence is CASSPRTGVNEQFF. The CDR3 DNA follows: TGTGCCAGCAGCCCCCGGACAGGGGTGAATGAGCAGTTCTTC. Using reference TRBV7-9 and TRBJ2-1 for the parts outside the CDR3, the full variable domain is DTGVSQNPRHKITKRGQNVTFRCDPISEHNRLYWYRQTLGQGPEFLTYFQNEAQLEKSRLLSDRFSAERPKGSFSTLEIQRTEQGDSAMYLCASSPRTGVNEQFFGPGTRLTVL.

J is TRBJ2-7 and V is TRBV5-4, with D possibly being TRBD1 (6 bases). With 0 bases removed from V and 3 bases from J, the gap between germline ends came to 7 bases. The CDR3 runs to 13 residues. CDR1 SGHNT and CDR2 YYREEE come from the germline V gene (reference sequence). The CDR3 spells CASSLARGYEQYF. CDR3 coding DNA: TGTGCCAGCAGCTTGGCCAGGGGCTACGAGCAGTACTTC.

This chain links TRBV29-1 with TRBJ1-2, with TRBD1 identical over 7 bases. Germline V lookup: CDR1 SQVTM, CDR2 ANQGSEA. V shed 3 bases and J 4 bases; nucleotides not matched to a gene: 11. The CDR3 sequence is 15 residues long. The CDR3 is CSVDLGRDSSYGYTF. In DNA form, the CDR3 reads TGCAGCGTTGACCTAGGCCGGGACAGCTCCTATGGCTACACCTTC. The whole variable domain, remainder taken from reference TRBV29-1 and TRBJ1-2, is SAVISQKPSRDICQRGTSLTIQCQVDSQVTMMFWYRQQPGQSLTLIATANQGSEATYESGFVIDKFPISRPNLTFSTLTVSNMSPEDSSIYLCSVDLGRDSSYGYTFGSGTRLTVV.

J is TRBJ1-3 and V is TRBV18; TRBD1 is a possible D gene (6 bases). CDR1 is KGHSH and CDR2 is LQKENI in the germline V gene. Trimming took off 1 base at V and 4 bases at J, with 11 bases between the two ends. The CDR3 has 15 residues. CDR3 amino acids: CASSPLQGTGNTIYF. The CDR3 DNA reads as TGTGCCAGCTCACCACTACAGGGTACGGGAAACACCATATATTTT.